Listed below are T cell receptor beta chains from one sample, sequenced in a study of CD8+CD57+ T cells in acquired aplastic anemia. TCRdb used MiXCR to reprocess the reads, holding one entry per CDR3 protein. Altogether about 270,000 distinct CDR3 sequences are present, roughly half being singletons, with the ten largest covering under 8.5%. Sequencing input: sorted CD4+, CD8+, or CD8+CD57+ T cells (not recorded which) from PBMCs. All receptors derive from a human donor with severe aplastic anemia or a healthy control (not recorded which). Each CDR3 is given with its conserved first and last residue. The order of the fields is D gene, J gene, clone size, V gene, CDR3 protein, CDR3 DNA. D genes are given only for firm matches. Only part of the rows carry a size: once, few, many, or a class if the clone is expanded.

TRBD1 | TRBJ2-7 | few | TRBV19 | CASSDRDRGSYEQYF | TGTGCCAGTAGCGACCGGGACAGGGGTTCCTACGAGCAGTACTTC
- | TRBJ2-7 | - | TRBV7-9 | CASSFGGSREQYF | TGTGCCAGCAGCTTTGGTGGCAGTCGGGAGCAGTACTTC
- | TRBJ2-1 | - | TRBV5-1 | CASSLGGDDQQFF | TGCGCCAGCAGCTTAGGAGGGGATGATCAGCAGTTCTTC
- | TRBJ2-3 | - | TRBV7-2 | CASSPGSATPDTQYF | TGTGCCAGCAGTCCCGGGTCCGCGACCCCAGATACGCAGTATTTT
- | TRBJ1-4 | - | TRBV2 | CASSEGPEGNEKLFF | TGTGCCAGCAGTGAAGGCCCCGAAGGGAATGAAAAACTGTTTTTT
TRBD1 | TRBJ1-5 | - | TRBV10-3 | CAISMDREYQPQHF | TGTGCCATCAGTATGGACAGGGAATATCAGCCCCAGCATTTT
- | TRBJ2-7 | many | TRBV25-1 | CASSDPRRAQEQYF | TGTGCCAGCAGTGACCCAAGAAGGGCACAAGAGCAGTACTTC
- | TRBJ1-1 | few | TRBV9 | CASSDQVDTEAFF | TGTGCCAGCAGCGATCAAGTGGACACTGAAGCTTTCTTT
- | TRBJ2-3 | - | TRBV11-2 | CASSQQGGGATDTQYF | TGTGCCAGCAGCCAGCAGGGAGGGGGCGCGACAGATACGCAGTATTTT
- | TRBJ1-1 | once | TRBV7-2 | CASNPSGGRASF | TGTGCCAGCAACCCGTCAGGCGGGAGGGCTTCCTTT
- | TRBJ2-3 | - | TRBV7-8 | CASTRGRGGSSTDTQYF | TGTGCCAGCACCAGAGGAAGGGGGGGATCTAGCACAGATACGCAGTATTTT
- | TRBJ2-7 | few | TRBV12-3/TRBV12-4 | CASSLLYEQYF | TGTGCCAGCAGCTTACTCTACGAGCAGTACTTC
- | TRBJ1-6 | once | TRBV6-1 | CASSEASGTTSPLHF | TGTGCCAGCAGTGAAGCCTCGGGCACTACCTCACCCCTCCACTTT
- | TRBJ2-3 | once | TRBV9 | CASSVGLGNTDTQYF | TGTGCCAGCAGCGTGGGGCTAGGGAACACAGATACGCAGTATTTT
- | TRBJ2-7 | many | TRBV7-2 | CASSPTRASVEYEQYF | TGTGCCAGCAGCCCCACCCGGGCCAGCGTAGAGTACGAGCAGTACTTC
TRBD2 | TRBJ2-3 | - | TRBV7-2 | CASSLVGWGLAGGRKYF | TGTGCCAGCAGCTTAGTCGGTTGGGGACTAGCGGGGGGGCGTAAGTATTTT
- | TRBJ1-4 | - | TRBV7-3 | CASSLNPNEKLFF | TGTGCCAGCAGCTTAAACCCTAATGAAAAACTGTTTTTT
- | TRBJ2-5 | - | TRBV7-9 | CASSFEEGETQYF | TGTGCCAGCAGCTTCGAAGAAGGGGAGACCCAGTACTTC
- | TRBJ1-1 | - | TRBV9 | CASSVEGLRDTEAFF | TGTGCCAGCAGCGTAGAGGGTTTGCGAGACACTGAAGCTTTCTTT
- | TRBJ2-3 | few | TRBV5-1 | CASSLGTGNTQYF | TGCGCCAGCAGCTTGGGAACAGGGAATACGCAGTATTTT
- | TRBJ1-2 | - | TRBV20-1 | CSASGRNRDKIYGYTF | TGCAGTGCTAGTGGCCGGAACCGGGACAAGATCTATGGCTACACCTTC
TRBD2 | TRBJ2-2 | - | TRBV20-1 | CSARGGLVTGELFF | TGCAGTGCTAGGGGGGGACTAGTCACCGGGGAGCTGTTTTTT
TRBD2 | TRBJ2-3 | - | TRBV24-1 | CATSGSSGVVWETQYF | TGTGCCACCAGTGGATCTAGCGGTGTGGTTTGGGAGACCCAGTATTTT
TRBD2 | TRBJ2-1 | many | TRBV5-1 | CASSFPSGGPYNEQFF | TGCGCCAGCAGCTTCCCTAGCGGGGGGCCATACAATGAGCAGTTCTTC
- | TRBJ1-6 | - | TRBV7-2 | CASSSDGGMRSPLHF | TGCGCCAGCAGCTCGGACGGGGGGATGCGGTCACCCCTCCACTTT
- | TRBJ1-5 | - | TRBV19 | CASSGNQPQHF | TGTGCCAGTAGCGGAAATCAGCCCCAGCATTTT
- | TRBJ2-3 | many | TRBV19 | CASSQSTDTQYF | TGTGCCAGTAGCCAAAGCACAGATACGCAGTATTTT
- | TRBJ2-7 | - | TRBV7-8 | CASSRGIRGSYEQYF | TGTGCCAGCAGCAGGGGGATCCGGGGCTCCTACGAGCAGTACTTC
- | TRBJ1-1 | - | TRBV20-1 | CSAAGQNTEAFF | TGCAGTGCTGCGGGACAGAACACTGAAGCTTTCTTT
- | TRBJ1-5 | - | TRBV25-1 | CASSPGGKSNQPQHF | TGTGCCAGCAGTCCCGGTGGGAAAAGCAATCAGCCCCAGCATTTT
- | TRBJ2-7 | - | TRBV9 | CASSYLAGFYEQYF | TGTGCCAGCAGTTACTTGGCAGGGTTCTACGAGCAGTACTTC
TRBD1 | TRBJ2-3 | - | TRBV3-1 | CASSFTDRGSTDTQYF | TGTGCCAGCAGCTTTACGGACAGGGGGAGCACAGATACGCAGTATTTT
TRBD1 | TRBJ2-7 | - | TRBV19 | CASSRQGQEQYF | TGTGCCAGTAGTCGACAGGGCCAAGAGCAGTACTTC
- | TRBJ2-2 | many | TRBV7-3 | CASSLVAGAYTGELFF | TGTGCCAGCAGCTTAGTCGCGGGGGCCTACACCGGGGAGCTGTTTTTT
- | TRBJ2-3 | many | TRBV7-9 | CASSLLKVGDTQYF | TGTGCCAGCAGCTTACTTAAGGTCGGTGATACGCAGTATTTT
TRBD1 | TRBJ2-5 | many | TRBV6-5 | CASSSGTGRETQYF | TGTGCCAGCAGCTCCGGGACAGGTCGGGAGACCCAGTACTTC
- | TRBJ1-2 | - | TRBV25-1 | CASSENTRGGYTF | TGTGCCAGCAGTGAGAACACAAGGGGAGGCTACACCTTC
TRBD1 | TRBJ2-7 | - | TRBV4-3 | CASSQAADRPTYEQYF | TGCGCCAGCAGCCAAGCTGCGGACAGGCCAACCTACGAGCAGTACTTC
- | TRBJ2-6 | - | TRBV5-6 | CASSSPWANVLTF | TGTGCCAGCAGCTCGCCCTGGGCCAACGTCCTGACTTTC
TRBD2 | TRBJ2-7 | few | TRBV7-2 | CASSSGLAGYEQYF | TGTGCCAGCAGCTCGGGACTAGCGGGGTACGAGCAGTACTTC
TRBD2 | TRBJ2-1 | - | TRBV20-1 | CSATPLSGGGTNEQFF | TGCAGTGCTACCCCGTTGAGCGGGGGGGGTACAAATGAGCAGTTCTTC
- | TRBJ2-7 | - | TRBV29-1 | CSVSDSYEQYF | TGCAGCGTTTCAGACTCCTACGAGCAGTACTTC
TRBD2 | TRBJ2-7 | once | TRBV5-1 | CASSPGLAAYEQYF | TGCGCCAGCAGCCCGGGACTAGCGGCCTACGAGCAGTACTTC
TRBD1 | TRBJ1-6 | few | TRBV10-3 | CAISESAGGSYNSPLHF | TGTGCCATCAGTGAGTCGGCAGGGGGCTCCTATAATTCACCCCTCCACTTT
TRBD1 | TRBJ2-7 | few | TRBV7-6 | CASSLTGGFDEQYF | TGTGCCAGCAGCCTGACAGGGGGATTTGACGAGCAGTACTTC
- | TRBJ1-1 | - | TRBV7-2 | CASRIPNSGGLNTEAFF | TGTGCCAGCAGAATCCCTAACTCGGGGGGCCTGAACACTGAAGCTTTCTTT
- | TRBJ1-6 | once | TRBV9 | CASSHSNSPLHF | TGTGCCAGCAGCCACTCTAATTCACCCCTCCACTTT
TRBD1 | TRBJ2-7 | - | TRBV7-9 | CASSLQRDRDHEQYF | TGTGCCAGCAGCCTCCAGCGAGACAGGGACCACGAGCAGTACTTC
- | TRBJ1-5 | - | TRBV6-5 | CASRDKGGGREQPQHF | TGTGCCAGCAGGGACAAAGGTGGGGGGCGGGAACAGCCCCAGCATTTT
TRBD1 | TRBJ2-2 | - | TRBV7-3 | CASSMQGANTGELFF | TGTGCCAGCAGCATGCAGGGGGCTAACACCGGGGAGCTGTTTTTT
- | TRBJ1-6 | - | TRBV19 | CASSTDSYPRSPLHF | TGTGCCAGTAGTACCGACAGCTACCCACGGTCACCCCTCCACTTT
TRBD2 | TRBJ2-1 | - | TRBV5-1 | CASSPGLAGGRDNEQFF | TGCGCCAGCAGCCCGGGACTAGCGGGAGGTAGGGACAATGAGCAGTTCTTC
- | TRBJ2-2 | - | TRBV9 | CASSVEGTGELFF | TGTGCCAGCAGCGTAGAGGGAACTGGGGAGCTGTTTTTT
TRBD1 | TRBJ2-5 | once | TRBV7-2 | CASSLQGAHGETQYF | TGTGCCAGCAGCCTACAGGGGGCTCACGGAGAGACCCAGTACTTC
TRBD1 | TRBJ1-5 | - | TRBV7-9 | CASSLSPGQGMEQPQHF | TGTGCCAGCAGCTTGTCACCGGGACAGGGGATGGAGCAGCCCCAGCATTTT